This T cell receptor (beta chain) was sequenced during a study of blood T cell repertoires in COVID-19. Study context: Sample material is recorded as cDNA or gDNA derived from T cells, B-cell-depleted T cells, or PBMCs.

Recruits, aged roughly 18 to 95 years, lived in 25 or so US areas. Before being deemed recovered, Cohort 3 donors had two negative PCRs, clearance, or symptom resolution. CDR3 length equals 12 residues. Trimming removed 3 bases at V and 5 bases at J, with 5 bases between. The V gene's germline CDR1 is KGHDR and CDR2 SFDVKD. Original methodology: Scientists estimated how many nucleated cells there were by amplifying reference gene primers. Profiling relied on immunoSEQ multiplex PCR, and the TCRdb table lists in-frame clones only, not all of them. V and J calls plus clone size are reproduced from that table; the DNA served to infer D and trimming. The top ten clones hold less than 4% of a sample with some 160,000 clones, about 80% of them seen once.

Sequencing used PBMCs or T cells enriched from blood (not recorded which). The genes are TRBV24-1 and TRBJ2-3; D is unclear. This sequence was found in a woman aged 55-69 years who had recovered from COVID-19. CDR3 in DNA: TGTGCCACCAGTGATCACAAAGATACGCAGTATTTT. Its translation: CATSDHKDTQYF.